The count of the clone carrying this TCR beta chain is one. The record originates from a study of cytomegalovirus exposure and HLA in healthy donors. Across the study: Researchers found that 81% of a few hundred genotyped donors fell within the Caucasian-associated ancestry cluster.

The PCR contained 60 Vbeta and 13 Jbeta primers. Here immunoSEQ multiplex PCR was the method, and the copy in TCRdb shows in-frame clones only, minus some. The repertoire includes more than 150,000 clones, less than 90% of them detected once, and roughly 1.4% sits in the top ten. Germline V lookup: CDR1 SGHTA, CDR2 FQGNSA. Germline trimming cut 1 base from V and 5 bases from J; bases unmatched to any gene: 12. This CDR3 comprises 18 residues. Sequenced material: PBMCs. The chain links TRBV7-2 to TRBJ2-7, with 12 bases that match TRBD2. This TCR was recovered from a girl under 18 in good health and CMV-seropositive. The CDR3 DNA is TGTGCCAGCAGCTTAGGAAGCCGCCCTAGCGGGAGGGCCCACGAGCAGTACTTC. Translation: CASSLGSRPSGRAHEQYF. Combining the CDR3 with reference TRBV7-2 and TRBJ2-7 gives the whole variable domain GAGVSQSPSNKVTEKGKDVELRCDPISGHTALYWYRQSLGQGLEFLIYFQGNSAPDKSGLPSDRFSAERTGGSVSTLTIQRTQQEDSAVYLCASSLGSRPSGRAHEQYFGPGTRLTVT.